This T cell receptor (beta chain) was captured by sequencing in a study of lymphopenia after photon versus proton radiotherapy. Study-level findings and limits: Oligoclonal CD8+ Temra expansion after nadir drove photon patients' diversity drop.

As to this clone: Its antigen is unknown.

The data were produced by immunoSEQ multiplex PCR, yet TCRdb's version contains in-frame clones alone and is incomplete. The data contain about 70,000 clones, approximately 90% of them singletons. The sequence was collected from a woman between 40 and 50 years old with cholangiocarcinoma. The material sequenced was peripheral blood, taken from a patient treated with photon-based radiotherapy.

DNA for the CDR3: TGTGCCAGCAAGGACCCGACTCAAAGCTCCTACAATGAGCAGTTCTTC. Protein: CASKDPTQSSYNEQFF. The chain joins TRBV2 to TRBJ2-1; D unclear. V lost 7 bases and J lost 0, with 16 bases in between. Germline values: CDR1 SNHLY, CDR2 FYNNEI. This CDR3 comprises 16 residues.